This passage covers 30 T cell receptor beta chains from one sample sequenced in a study of CDR3 diversity in severe acne (dated by TCRdb to the late 2010s). The protocol used for the library was PCR. The listed sequencing device is Illumina HiSeq 2000. The public reads were quality trimmed at Q25 with fastp and then assembled into clones with MiXCR by TCRdb, keeping productive beta chains. Merged by CDR3 protein, the rows form single entries marked with the most common genes and DNA. The sample table holds roughly 100,000 distinct CDR3 sequences, of which 51% were seen once. The top ten hold 12% of the sample. The sequenced material came from blood. The receptors were gathered from a male donor with acne.

This clonotype was counted ten times or more. The chain links TRBV5-1 to TRBJ2-2; the D gene is possibly TRBD1 (6 bases). Trimming shortened V by 4 bases and J by 4 bases, and 11 bases separated the two germline ends. Per the germline V gene, CDR1 is SGHRS and CDR2 is YFSETQ. This CDR3 has 14 amino acids. The CDR3 region is CASSQQGFTGELFF. In nucleotides, the CDR3 is TGCGCCAGCAGCCAGCAGGGGTTCACCGGGGAGCTGTTTTTT.

The chain uses TRBV20-1 and TRBJ1-2; 11 bases line up with TRBD1. This CDR3 contains 14 residues. The germline CDR1 and CDR2 sequences are DFQATT and SNEGSKA (reference sequence). The trim removed 6 bases at V and 4 bases at J, leaving 7 bases unmatched. In DNA form, the CDR3 reads TGCAGTGCCCGTCCCGGGACAGGGGGCTATGGCTACACCTTC. Protein product: CSARPGTGGYGYTF.

The V gene is TRBV7-3, the J gene TRBJ2-7, with 9 bases that match TRBD2. CDR3 length: 18 amino acids. Germline CDR1 reads SGHTA; CDR2 reads FQGTGA. V lost 3 bases, J lost 0 bases, and 12 bases stayed unmatched. The CDR3 bases are TGTGCCAGCAGCTTGGATGGTGGGCGGGAGGGGAGCTCCTACGAGCAGTACTTC. This encodes CASSLDGGREGSSYEQYF. Supplemented by reference TRBV7-3 and TRBJ2-7, the full variable domain reads GAGVSQTPSNKVTEKGKYVELRCDPISGHTALYWYRQSLGQGPEFLIYFQGTGAADDSGLPNDRFFAVRPEGSVSTLKIQRTERGDSAVYLCASSLDGGREGSSYEQYFGPGTRLTVT.

This clonotype came up many times. The chain joins TRBV6-1 to TRBJ2-7; D might be TRBD1 (5 bases). The V end lost 2 bases, the J end lost 2 bases, and 13 bases lay between the germline ends. The CDR3 has 15 amino acids. The germline V gene has CDR1 MNHNS and CDR2 SASEGT. In DNA form, the CDR3 reads TGTGCCAGCAGTGAATCGGCAGGGTCCCCCTACGAGCAGTACTTC. Protein sequence: CASSESAGSPYEQYF.

In this sample, this clonotype turned up many times. The chain couples TRBV7-9 to TRBJ1-3; no reliable D call. The V and J ends lost 1 base and 2 bases respectively, with 6 bases between them. Germline V lookup: CDR1 SEHNR, CDR2 FQNEAQ (reference sequence). This CDR3 contains 14 residues. As DNA, the CDR3 is TGTGCCAGCAGCTTAGGGACGACTGGAAACACCATATATTTT. It translates to CASSLGTTGNTIYF.

This clonotype was observed a handful of times. V is TRBV20-1 and J is TRBJ2-7; 11 bases align to TRBD2. Germline values: CDR1 DFQATT, CDR2 SNEGSKA (reference sequence). This CDR3 is 14 amino acids long. Trimming took 6 bases from V and 4 from J; bases not matched to a gene: 8. This chain's CDR3 is CSASSGRGVYEQYF. The DNA of the CDR3 is TGCAGTGCAAGTAGCGGGAGGGGCGTATACGAGCAGTACTTC.

This chain uses TRBV10-3 with TRBJ1-6, with D uncertain. V lost 6 bases and J 5 bases, leaving 8 bases between the germline ends. Per germline, CDR1 ENHRY and CDR2 SYGVKD. CDR3 length: 13 residues. CDR3 DNA: TGTGCCATCAGGGTTGGGGATAATTCACCCCTCCACTTT. Its protein product is CAIRVGDNSPLHF.

In its sample, this clonotype was seen many times. The V call is TRBV5-5, the J call TRBJ1-1, with 9 positions matching TRBD1. The germline V gene has CDR1 SGHKS and CDR2 YYEKEE (reference sequence). V lost 4 bases and J lost 5; bases outside the gene matches: 6. The CDR3 covers 14 residues. In nucleotides, the CDR3 is TGTGCCAGCAGCGTGTTACAGGGGGCGACTGAAGCTTTCTTT. This translates into CASSVLQGATEAFF.

The CDR3: CASSYKPGQGETQYF. CDR3 in DNA: TGTGCCAGCAGTTACAAGCCAGGGCAGGGAGAGACCCAGTACTTC. V usage is TRBV6-5 and J usage is TRBJ2-5; possibly TRBD1 for D (5 bases). Trimming cost V 2 bases and J 4 bases, with 14 bases left between them. CDR1 is MNHEY, CDR2 SVGAGI, per germline. The CDR3 length is 15 residues.

The chain couples TRBV5-6 to TRBJ1-2, with 8 bases identical to TRBD1. V dropped 0 bases and J dropped 4; count of bases not matched to a gene: 2. The germline V gene encodes CDR1 SGHDT and CDR2 YYEEEE. The CDR3 spans 14 residues. This CDR3 is CASSLGQGIYGYTF. DNA of the CDR3: TGTGCCAGCAGCTTGGGACAGGGGATCTATGGCTACACCTTC. Full variable domain (remainder filled in from reference TRBV5-6 and TRBJ1-2): DAGVTQSPTHLIKTRGQQVTLRCSPKSGHDTVSWYQQALGQGPQFIFQYYEEEERQRGNFPDRFSGHQFPNYSSELNVNALLLGDSALYLCASSLGQGIYGYTFGSGTRLTVV.

The chain recombines TRBV25-1 with TRBJ1-2; the match to TRBD1 covers 11 bases. Germline CDR1 and CDR2: MGHDK and SYGVNS. V gave up 2 bases and J gave up 3 bases; unmatched junction bases: 8. This CDR3 has 17 residues. The DNA of the CDR3 is TGTGCCAGCAGTGAAGAACGAGGGACAGGGGGAGACTATGGCTACACCTTC. Translation: CASSEERGTGGDYGYTF.

Comment on this clonotype: One end of the junction does not line up with germline, which may come from a read error. J is TRBJ2-2 and V is TRBV24-1, with unresolved D. This CDR3 is 15 amino acids long. Germline V gene lookup returns CDR1 KGHDR and CDR2 SFDVKD. As DNA, the CDR3 is TGTGTCACCAGTGACCTTGACGTGAACACCGGGGAGCTGTTTTTT. Encoded protein: CVTSDLDVNTGELFF.

The sample holds many counts of this clonotype. The chain links TRBV5-1 to TRBJ2-7, with D perhaps matching TRBD2 (6 bases). CDR1 and CDR2 from the germline V gene are SGHRS and YFSETQ. Trimming pared 0 bases from V and 3 bases from J, leaving 10 bases between. This CDR3 region has 14 residues. Written as DNA, the CDR3 is TGCGCCAGCAGCTTGGCGGGAGACAACTACGAGCAGTACTTC. Its translation is CASSLAGDNYEQYF.

The rearrangement joins TRBV20-1 to TRBJ1-2, with D maybe TRBD1 (5 bases). V gave up 2 bases and J gave up 6 bases, with 10 bases separating them. Germline-derived CDR1 and CDR2 are DFQATT and SNEGSKA (reference sequence). The CDR3 sequence is 12 residues long. The CDR3 DNA sequence: TGCAGTGCTAGACCCAGGGTGAATGGCTACACCTTC. It specifies CSARPRVNGYTF.

As DNA, the CDR3 is TGCAGTGTCCCCGGGGGACTGTATAATTCACCCCTCCACTTT. Translating it yields CSVPGGLYNSPLHF. This rearrangement joins TRBV20-1 to TRBJ1-6; a possible D gene is TRBD1 (5 bases). Deletions cut 7 bases from V and 4 bases from J, with 14 bases between. Looked up from germline, CDR1 is DFQATT and CDR2 is SNEGSKA (reference sequence). The CDR3 spans 14 residues.

There are a few counts of this clonotype. V usage is TRBV7-8 and J usage is TRBJ2-7; the match to TRBD2 covers 8 bases. CDR3 length: 15 amino acids. J was trimmed by 0 bases and V by 1 base; bases with no gene match: 2. Germline V lookup: CDR1 SGHVS, CDR2 FQNEAQ. The CDR3 spells CASSLDGTSSYEQYF. The CDR3 DNA reads as TGTGCCAGCAGCTTAGACGGGACTAGCTCCTACGAGCAGTACTTC.

The chain uses TRBV6-2 or TRBV6-3 and TRBJ2-5; the D is unclear. V dropped 0 bases and J dropped 5 bases, with 22 bases sitting between them. The germline gives CDR1 MNHEY, CDR2 SVGEGT. The CDR3 contains 18 residues. The CDR3 DNA is TGTGCCAGCAGTTACTCTCTTCGTGCGGTCGGTCGAGAGGAGACCCAGTACTTC. Its protein product is CASSYSLRAVGREETQYF.

Only a few counts were recorded for this clonotype. The genes are TRBV20-1 and TRBJ2-7, with TRBD1 identical over 9 bases. This CDR3 contains 17 residues. Germline V lookup: CDR1 DFQATT, CDR2 SNEGSKA (reference sequence). Trimming removed 5 bases from V and 3 bases from J; junction bases left unmatched: 17. Here the CDR3 DNA reads TGCAGTGCTTGGGACAGGGCGAAAGGGTCACCCCTCTACGAGCAGTACTTC. This gives the protein CSAWDRAKGSPLYEQYF.

The chain joins TRBV29-1 to TRBJ2-7; 9 bases map to TRBD1. The CDR3 is made up of 12 amino acids. Germline V gene data show CDR1 as SQVTM and CDR2 as ANQGSEA. The CDR3 region has the DNA TGCTCGGACCGGGACAGGGTCTACGAGCAGTACTTC. It codes for CSDRDRVYEQYF.

The chain uses TRBV29-1 and TRBJ1-4; perhaps TRBD1 as D (5 bases). The CDR3 consists of 13 residues. CDR1 and CDR2 (germline): SQVTM, ANQGSEA. V was cut by 4 bases and J by 5 bases, with 11 bases left in between. The CDR3 nucleotides are TGCAGCGTTGGGGGACGGGACAATGAAAAACTGTTTTTT. Translation: CSVGGRDNEKLFF.

There are many counts of this clonotype. This chain uses TRBV5-1 with TRBJ2-5; no clear D gene. Germline lookup yields CDR1 SGHRS and CDR2 YFSETQ. The CDR3 is 12 residues long. With 0 bases removed from V and 5 bases from J, the gap between germline ends came to 5 bases. DNA of the CDR3: TGCGCCAGCAGCTTGGGCAGGGAGACCCAGTACTTC. Translated: CASSLGRETQYF.

V and J are TRBV24-1 and TRBJ1-2; TRBD1 is a possible D gene (6 bases). Germline values: CDR1 KGHDR, CDR2 SFDVKD. CDR3 length: 12 residues. Trimming removed 7 bases from V and 8 bases from J, with 13 bases in between. This CDR3 reads CATRQSGDGYTF. CDR3 in DNA: TGTGCCACCAGACAATCAGGGGACGGCTACACCTTC.

V usage is TRBV25-1 and J usage is TRBJ2-7; 8 nucleotides match TRBD1. The V and J ends lost 6 bases and 3 bases, in that order; junction bases with no gene match: 13. CDR1 is MGHDK and CDR2 is SYGVNS in the germline V gene. This CDR3 spans 16 amino acids. Here the CDR3 DNA reads TGTGCCAGCAGCGGTGCAGGGGGCGCCGTCTACTACGAGCAGTACTTC. It translates to CASSGAGGAVYYEQYF.

The chain combines TRBV13 with TRBJ1-2; TRBD1 aligns across 8 bases. The ends lost 4 bases at V and 0 bases at J; junction bases unmatched: 7. Germline CDR1 PRHDT, CDR2 FYEKMQ (reference sequence). The CDR3 sequence is 16 residues long. The CDR3 is CASSYGQGLPNYGYTF. DNA for the CDR3: TGTGCCAGCAGCTACGGACAGGGCCTACCTAACTATGGCTACACCTTC.

V is TRBV19 and J is TRBJ1-2; D gene uncertain. Trimming removed 5 bases at V and 4 bases at J, with 14 bases between. Germline lookup yields CDR1 LNHDA and CDR2 SQIVND (reference sequence). There are 14 residues in the CDR3. Written as DNA, the CDR3 is TGTGCCAGTAGTGGACTAGCGGGTACCTATGGCTACACCTTC. Protein: CASSGLAGTYGYTF.

A remark on this clonotype: One end of the junction does not line up with germline, which may come from a read error. The chain uses TRBV6-6 and TRBJ1-5; weak D call: TRBD1 (5 bases). CDR1 and CDR2 (germline): MNHNY, SVGAGI (reference sequence). The CDR3 is made up of 16 amino acids. CDR3 region: CASSHSQLGANQPQHF. The CDR3 coding sequence is TGTGCCAGCAGTCACTCGCAATTAGGGGCAAATCAGCCCCAGCATTTT.

This clonotype was picked up many times. This chain links TRBV29-1 with TRBJ1-1; D gene uncertain. Germline V gene data show CDR1 as SQVTM and CDR2 as ANQGSEA. This CDR3 contains 12 residues. V was trimmed by 3 bases and J by 0 bases, leaving 5 bases between them. The CDR3: CSVEKMNTEAFF. The CDR3 region has the DNA TGCAGCGTTGAGAAGATGAACACTGAAGCTTTCTTT.

The chain is built from TRBV15 and TRBJ1-5, with D unclear. The germline V and J ends were trimmed by 0 bases and 2 bases, with 8 bases remaining between them. Germline V CDR1 and CDR2: LNHNV, YYDKDF (reference sequence). This CDR3 region has 15 residues. The CDR3 is CATSRDTYGNQPQHF. The CDR3 nucleotides read TGTGCCACCAGCAGAGATACGTATGGCAATCAGCCCCAGCATTTT.

The chain has TRBV6-1 and TRBJ2-4; tentatively, D is TRBD2 (5 bases). The CDR3 totals 17 residues. Trimming removed 0 bases from V and 1 base from J, with 13 bases in between. Germline V gives CDR1 MNHNS, CDR2 SASEGT. CDR3 protein: CASSEARGNGAKNIQYF. Written as DNA, the CDR3 is TGTGCCAGCAGTGAAGCGAGAGGGAACGGGGCCAAAAACATTCAGTACTTC.

This clonotype was found many times. V gene TRBV29-1 combines with J gene TRBJ2-2; 10 bases align to TRBD2. The germline gives CDR1 SQVTM, CDR2 ANQGSEA. After removal of 4 bases from V and 2 bases from J, the junction contained 7 bases not matched to a gene. The CDR3 extends over 16 amino acids. CDR3 nucleotide sequence: TGCAGCGTTGGTCTAGCGGGAGTGGGAAACACCGGGGAGCTGTTTTTT. Its translation: CSVGLAGVGNTGELFF.